Listed here is a single T cell receptor beta chain. Germline CDR1 is SGHTS and CDR2 is YDEGEE. CDR3 length: 15 amino acids. V lost 2 bases and J lost 0; bases outside the gene matches: 4. In the original workflow: Estimates of nucleated cell counts were drawn from the amplification of reference gene primers. Data came from immunoSEQ multiplex PCR; TCRdb stores just in-frame clones and leaves some out. V and J calls and clone size come straight from that table; D and trimming were deduced from the DNA. The sample lists about 37,000 clones, around nine tenths occurring once. This sample was taken from a study of blood T cell repertoires in COVID-19.

The sequence derives from a man in his sixties with active COVID-19. The sequencing input was peripheral blood. This chain joins TRBV5-8 and TRBJ2-7; 8 bases are a match to TRBD2. The CDR3 DNA follows: TGTGCCAGCAGCTTTAGCGGGACCTCCTCCTACGAGCAGTACTTC. Translated, it gives CASSFSGTSSYEQYF.